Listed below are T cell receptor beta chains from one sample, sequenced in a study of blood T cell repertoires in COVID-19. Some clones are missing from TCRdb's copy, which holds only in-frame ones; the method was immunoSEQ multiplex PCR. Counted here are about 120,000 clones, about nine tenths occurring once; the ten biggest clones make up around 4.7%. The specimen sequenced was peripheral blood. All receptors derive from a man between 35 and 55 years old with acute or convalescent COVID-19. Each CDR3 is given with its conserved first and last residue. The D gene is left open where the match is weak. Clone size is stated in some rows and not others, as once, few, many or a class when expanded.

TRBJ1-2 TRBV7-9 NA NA CASSLALGEDFDGYTF TGTGCCAGCAGCTTAGCGCTAGGGGAGGATTTTGACGGCTACACCTTC
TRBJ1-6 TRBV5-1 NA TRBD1 CATRTGDNSPLHF TGCGCCACCCGGACAGGGGATAATTCACCCCTCCACTTT
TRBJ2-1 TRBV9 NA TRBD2 CASSVLTSGGGNEQFF TGTGCCAGCAGCGTTTTGACTAGCGGAGGTGGCAATGAGCAGTTCTTC
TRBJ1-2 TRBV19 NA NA CASSIAVPGYGYTF TGTGCCAGTAGTATTGCAGTCCCGGGATATGGCTACACCTTC
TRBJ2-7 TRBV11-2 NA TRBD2 CASSQLAGAPSYEQYF TGTGCCAGCAGCCAACTAGCGGGAGCCCCCTCCTACGAGCAGTACTTC
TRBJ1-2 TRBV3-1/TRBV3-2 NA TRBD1 CASSQGTGDPNYGYTF TGTGCCAGCAGCCAAGGGACAGGGGACCCCAACTATGGCTACACCTTC
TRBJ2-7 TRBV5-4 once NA CASSLSAGDYEQYF TGTGCCAGCAGCTTGTCGGCAGGGGACTACGAGCAGTACTTC
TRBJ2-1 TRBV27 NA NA CASSLGQVPYNEQFF TGTGCCAGCAGTTTGGGTCAGGTACCTTACAATGAGCAGTTCTTC
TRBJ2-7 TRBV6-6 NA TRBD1 CASSYDRGDTYEQYF TGTGCCAGCAGCTATGACAGGGGTGATACCTACGAGCAGTACTTC
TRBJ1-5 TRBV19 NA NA CASSIGFRGNQPQHF TGTGCCAGTAGTATAGGTTTCAGGGGCAATCAGCCCCAGCATTTT
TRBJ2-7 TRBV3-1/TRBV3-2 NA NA CASSRGQYEQYF TGTGCCAGCAGCCGGGGGCAGTACGAGCAGTACTTC
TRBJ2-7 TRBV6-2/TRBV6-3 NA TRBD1 CASSQDREFTYEQYF TGTGCCAGCAGCCAGGACAGGGAGTTTACCTACGAGCAGTACTTC
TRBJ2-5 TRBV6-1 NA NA CASSEVGSGETQYF TGTGCCAGCAGTGAAGTGGGTAGCGGAGAGACCCAGTACTTC
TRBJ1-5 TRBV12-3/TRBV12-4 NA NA CASSPDRIQPQHF TGTGCCAGCAGCCCCGACAGAATACAGCCCCAGCATTTT
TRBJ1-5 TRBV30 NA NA CAWSVRGSLGNQPQHF TGTGCCTGGAGTGTAAGGGGGAGCTTGGGGAATCAGCCCCAGCATTTT
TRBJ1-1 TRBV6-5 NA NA CASSQSRGHTEAFF TGTGCCAGCAGTCAAAGCAGGGGCCACACTGAAGCTTTCTTT
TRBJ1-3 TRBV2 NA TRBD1 CASRAGQGIAGNTIYF TGTGCCAGCAGGGCCGGACAGGGGATCGCTGGAAACACCATATATTTT
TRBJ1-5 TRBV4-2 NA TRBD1 CASSQWDRVRQPQHF TGTGCCAGCAGCCAATGGGACAGGGTTCGTCAGCCCCAGCATTTT